This T cell receptor (beta chain) was recorded in a study of blood T cell repertoires in COVID-19. Overall study: The United States, Italy and Spain supplied acute and convalescent COVID-19 samples. Nucleic acid was either cDNA or gDNA, and it came from T cells, B-cell-depleted T cells, or PBMCs.

The CDR3 has 15 amino acids. V trimming: 5 bases; J trimming: 6 bases; junction bases outside the gene matches: 8. The germline V gene encodes CDR1 LNHDA and CDR2 SQIVND (reference sequence). Original analysis: Reference gene primers were amplified, and this amplification served to estimate nucleated cell counts. Only in-frame clones appear in the TCRdb table, and some are missing; sequencing was by immunoSEQ multiplex PCR. From that table come the V and J calls and clone size; the DNA was used to work out D and trimming. This sample has about 300,000 clones, with over 70% found just once. The TCR sequence derives from a woman between 50 and 59 years old with acute or convalescent COVID-19. The chain has TRBV19 and TRBJ2-1; 9 bases fit TRBD2. The sample consisted of peripheral blood. The CDR3 is CASSALAGFINEQFF. For the CDR3, the DNA is TGTGCCAGTAGTGCTCTAGCGGGGTTCATCAATGAGCAGTTCTTC. Together with reference TRBV19 and TRBJ2-1, the CDR3 gives the full variable domain: DGGITQSPKYLFRKEGQNVTLSCEQNLNHDAMYWYRQDPGQGLRLIYYSQIVNDFQKGDIAEGYSVSREKKESFPLTVTSAQKNPTAFYLCASSALAGFINEQFFGPGTRLTVL.